This TCR beta chain stems from a study of T cells expressing NK-cell markers. Researchers built TCR beta cDNA using 5'RACE template switching with UMIs. TCRdb reprocessed the 5' RACE reads, with one entry per CDR3 protein and no DNA. The data include 350,000 to 450,000 distinct CDR3 sequences; the top ten clones carry roughly 5.2%. Sequences were obtained from blood T cells: a sorted CD56 or NKG2C T cell subset, CD4+ or CD8+ T cells, or bulk PBMC T cells (not recorded which). This sequence was found in a man aged 18 to 69 in good health.

The CDR3 spells CSARRGEGGQPQHF. The chain is built from TRBV20-1 and TRBJ1-5. Per the germline V gene, CDR1 is DFQATT and CDR2 is SNEGSKA (reference sequence). The CDR3 spans 14 residues.